The sequence of this T cell receptor (beta chain) was determined in a study of a mutant IDH1 vaccine in newly diagnosed glioma. Study-wide background: The study gave patients eight vaccinations in weeks 1, 3, 5, 7, 11, 15, 19, 23. Onset of vaccination occurred 4-6 weeks following radiotherapy alone, or with temozolomide cycles. Patients arrived already treated with radiotherapy, temozolomide, or both, most having had both.

Measured with immunoSEQ multiplex PCR; TCRdb has only the in-frame clones, and not every one. The sample gives roughly 60,000 clones, roughly four fifths of which show up once; around 3.5% is in the top ten. The ends lost 4 bases at V and 8 bases at J; junction bases unmatched: 6. CDR1 is SGDLS, CDR2 YYNGEE, per germline. This CDR3 is built from 13 residues. With regard to this clone: Its antigen is still unknown.

The time point: week 11, during vaccination. In the vaccine, a single dose held 300 ug of the mutant IDH1 20-mer peptide, along with topical imiquimod. Donors harbored newly found WHO grade 3 or 4 IDH1-mutant, ATRX-lost astrocytomas. The TCR sequence derives from a young man with glioma. The chain recombines TRBV9 with TRBJ2-1; 7 bases line up with TRBD1. The specimen was PBMCs, collected from a glioma patient whose treatment included an IDH1 peptide vaccine. This CDR3 is CASSPDRVHEQFF. CDR3 nucleotide sequence: TGTGCCAGCAGCCCCGACAGGGTCCATGAGCAGTTCTTC. The complete variable domain, with remaining parts taken from reference TRBV9 and TRBJ2-1, reads DSGVTQTPKHLITATGQRVTLRCSPRSGDLSVYWYQQSLDQGLQFLIQYYNGEERAKGNILERFSAQQFPDLHSELNLSSLELGDSALYFCASSPDRVHEQFFGPGTRLTVL.